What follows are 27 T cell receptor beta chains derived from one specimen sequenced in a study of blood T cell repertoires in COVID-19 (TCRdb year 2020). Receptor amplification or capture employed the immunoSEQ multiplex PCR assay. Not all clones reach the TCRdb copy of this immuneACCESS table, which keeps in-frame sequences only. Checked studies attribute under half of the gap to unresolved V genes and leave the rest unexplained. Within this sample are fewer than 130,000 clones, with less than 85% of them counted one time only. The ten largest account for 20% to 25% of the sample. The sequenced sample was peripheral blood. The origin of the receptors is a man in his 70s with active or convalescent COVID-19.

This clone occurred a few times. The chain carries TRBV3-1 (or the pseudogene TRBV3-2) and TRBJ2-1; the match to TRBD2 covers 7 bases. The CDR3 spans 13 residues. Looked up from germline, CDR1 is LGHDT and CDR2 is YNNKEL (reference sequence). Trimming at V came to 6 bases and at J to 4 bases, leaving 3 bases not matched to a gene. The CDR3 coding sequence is TGTGCCAGCAGTGAGCGGGGATACAATGAGCAGTTCTTC. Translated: CASSERGYNEQFF.

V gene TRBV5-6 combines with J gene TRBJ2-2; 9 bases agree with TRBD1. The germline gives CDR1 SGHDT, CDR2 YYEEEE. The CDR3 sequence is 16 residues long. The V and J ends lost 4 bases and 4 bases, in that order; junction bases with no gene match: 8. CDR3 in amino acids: CASSQPGTGPTGELFF. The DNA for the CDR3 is TGTGCCAGCAGCCAGCCCGGGACAGGGCCCACCGGGGAGCTGTTTTTT. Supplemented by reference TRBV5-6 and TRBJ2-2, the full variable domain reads DAGVTQSPTHLIKTRGQQVTLRCSPKSGHDTVSWYQQALGQGPQFIFQYYEEEERQRGNFPDRFSGHQFPNYSSELNVNALLLGDSALYLCASSQPGTGPTGELFFGEGSRLTVL.

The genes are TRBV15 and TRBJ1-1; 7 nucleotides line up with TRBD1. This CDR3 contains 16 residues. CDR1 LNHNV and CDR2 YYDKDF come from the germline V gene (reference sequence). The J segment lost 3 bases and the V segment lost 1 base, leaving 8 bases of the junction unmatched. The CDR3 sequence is CATSRGPKGAHTEAFF. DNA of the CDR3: TGTGCCACCAGCAGAGGTCCTAAGGGGGCCCACACTGAAGCTTTCTTT.

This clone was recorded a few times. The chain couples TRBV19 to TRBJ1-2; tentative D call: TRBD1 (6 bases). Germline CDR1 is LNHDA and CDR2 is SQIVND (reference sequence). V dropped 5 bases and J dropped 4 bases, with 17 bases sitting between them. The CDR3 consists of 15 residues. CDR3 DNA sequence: TGTGCCAGTAGTTTCCTTCCGACAGGCGCCTATGGCTACACCTTC. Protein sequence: CASSFLPTGAYGYTF.

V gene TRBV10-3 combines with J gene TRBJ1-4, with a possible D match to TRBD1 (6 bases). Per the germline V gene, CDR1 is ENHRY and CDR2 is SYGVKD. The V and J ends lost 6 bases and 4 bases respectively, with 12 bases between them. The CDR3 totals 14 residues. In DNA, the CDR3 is TGTGCCATCAGGAGGGGGTCGGATAATGAAAAACTGTTTTTT. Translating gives CAIRRGSDNEKLFF.

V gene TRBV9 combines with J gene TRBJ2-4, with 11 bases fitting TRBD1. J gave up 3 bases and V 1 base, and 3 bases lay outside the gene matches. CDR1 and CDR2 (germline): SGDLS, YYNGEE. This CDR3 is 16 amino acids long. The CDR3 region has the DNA TGTGCCAGCAGCGTAATGGGACAGGGGGACAAAAACATTCAGTACTTC. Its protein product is CASSVMGQGDKNIQYF.

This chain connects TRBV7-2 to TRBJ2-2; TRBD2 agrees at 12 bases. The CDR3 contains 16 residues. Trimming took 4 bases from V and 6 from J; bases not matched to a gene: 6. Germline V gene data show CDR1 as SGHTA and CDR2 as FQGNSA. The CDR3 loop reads CASSSGLAGSAGELFF. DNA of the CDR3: TGTGCCAGCAGCTCCGGACTAGCGGGATCCGCCGGGGAGCTGTTTTTT.

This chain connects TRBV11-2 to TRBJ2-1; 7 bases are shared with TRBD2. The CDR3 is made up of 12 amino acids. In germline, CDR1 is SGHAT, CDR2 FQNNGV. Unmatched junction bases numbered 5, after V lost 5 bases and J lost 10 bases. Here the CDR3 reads CASSRGLLEQFF. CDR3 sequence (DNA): TGTGCCAGCAGCCGGGGACTACTCGAGCAGTTCTTC.

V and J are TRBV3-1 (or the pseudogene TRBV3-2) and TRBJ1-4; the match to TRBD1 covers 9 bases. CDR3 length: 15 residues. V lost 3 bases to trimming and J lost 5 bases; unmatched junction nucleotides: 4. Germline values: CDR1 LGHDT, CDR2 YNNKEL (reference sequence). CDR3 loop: CASSQGQGPNEKLFF. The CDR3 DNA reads TGTGCCAGCAGCCAGGGACAGGGCCCGAATGAAAAACTGTTTTTT.

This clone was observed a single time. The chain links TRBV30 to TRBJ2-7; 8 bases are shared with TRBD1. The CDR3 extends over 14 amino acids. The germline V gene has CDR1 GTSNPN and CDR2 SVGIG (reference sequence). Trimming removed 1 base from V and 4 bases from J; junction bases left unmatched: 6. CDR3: CAWSGQGANYEQYF. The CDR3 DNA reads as TGTGCCTGGAGTGGGCAGGGGGCAAATTACGAGCAGTACTTC.

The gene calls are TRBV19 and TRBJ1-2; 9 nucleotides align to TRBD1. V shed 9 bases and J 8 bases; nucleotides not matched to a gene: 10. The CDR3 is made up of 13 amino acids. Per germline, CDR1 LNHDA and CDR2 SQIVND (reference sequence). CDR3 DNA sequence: TGTGCCAGCAAACTACAGGGGGCGCGAGGCTACACCTTC. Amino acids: CASKLQGARGYTF.

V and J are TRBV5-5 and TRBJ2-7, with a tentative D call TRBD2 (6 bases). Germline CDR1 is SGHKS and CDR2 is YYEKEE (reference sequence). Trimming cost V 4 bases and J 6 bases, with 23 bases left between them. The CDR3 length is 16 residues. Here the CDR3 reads CASSQRLIGGSGEQYF. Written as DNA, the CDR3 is TGTGCCAGCAGCCAGCGGCTCATCGGGGGTTCGGGCGAGCAGTACTTC. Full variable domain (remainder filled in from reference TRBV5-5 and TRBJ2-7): DAGVTQSPTHLIKTRGQQVTLRCSPISGHKSVSWYQQVLGQGPQFIFQYYEKEERGRGNFPDRFSARQFPNYSSELNVNALLLGDSALYLCASSQRLIGGSGEQYFGPGTRLTVT.

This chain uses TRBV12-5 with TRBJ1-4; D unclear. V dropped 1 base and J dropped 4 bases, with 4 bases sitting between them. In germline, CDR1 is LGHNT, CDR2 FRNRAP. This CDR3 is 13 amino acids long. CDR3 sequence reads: CASGLASNEKLFF. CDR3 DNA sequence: TGTGCTAGTGGTTTGGCCAGTAATGAAAAACTGTTTTTT.

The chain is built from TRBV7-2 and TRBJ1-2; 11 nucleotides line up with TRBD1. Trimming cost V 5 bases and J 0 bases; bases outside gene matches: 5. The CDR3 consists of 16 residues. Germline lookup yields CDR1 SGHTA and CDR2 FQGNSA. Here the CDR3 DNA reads TGTGCCAGCAGCAAGGACAGGGGGCGATCTAACTATGGCTACACCTTC. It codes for CASSKDRGRSNYGYTF. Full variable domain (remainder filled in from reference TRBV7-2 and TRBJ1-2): GAGVSQSPSNKVTEKGKDVELRCDPISGHTALYWYRQSLGQGLEFLIYFQGNSAPDKSGLPSDRFSAERTGGSVSTLTIQRTQQEDSAVYLCASSKDRGRSNYGYTFGSGTRLTVV.

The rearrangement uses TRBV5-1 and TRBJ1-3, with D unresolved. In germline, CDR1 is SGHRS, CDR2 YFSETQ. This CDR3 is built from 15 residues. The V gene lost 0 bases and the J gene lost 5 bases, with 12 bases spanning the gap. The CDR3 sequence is CASSLAAGSRNTIYF. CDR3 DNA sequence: TGCGCCAGCAGCTTGGCCGCGGGGAGTAGAAACACCATATATTTT.

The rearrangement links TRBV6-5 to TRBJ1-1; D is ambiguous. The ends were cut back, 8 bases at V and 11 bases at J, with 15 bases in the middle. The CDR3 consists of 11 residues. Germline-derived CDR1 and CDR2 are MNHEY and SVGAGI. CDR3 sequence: CASEVHSEAFF. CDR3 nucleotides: TGTGCCAGCGAGGTGCATTCGGAGGCTTTCTTT.

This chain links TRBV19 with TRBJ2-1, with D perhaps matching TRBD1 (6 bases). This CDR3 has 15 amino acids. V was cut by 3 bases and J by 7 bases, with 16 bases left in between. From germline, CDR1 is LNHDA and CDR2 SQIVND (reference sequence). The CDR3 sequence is CASSITSTGGNEQFF. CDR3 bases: TGTGCCAGTAGTATCACGTCGACAGGCGGTAATGAGCAGTTCTTC.

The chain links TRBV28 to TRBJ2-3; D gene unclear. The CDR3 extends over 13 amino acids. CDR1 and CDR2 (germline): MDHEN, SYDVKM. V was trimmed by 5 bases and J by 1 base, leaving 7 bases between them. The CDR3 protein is CASSLPGTDTQYF. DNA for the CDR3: TGTGCCAGCAGTCTCCCGGGCACAGATACGCAGTATTTT.

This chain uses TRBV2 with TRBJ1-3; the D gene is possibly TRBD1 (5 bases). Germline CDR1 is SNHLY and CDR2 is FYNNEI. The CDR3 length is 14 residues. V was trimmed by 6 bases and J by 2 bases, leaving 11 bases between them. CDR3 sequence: CASRGEVAGNTIYF. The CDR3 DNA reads TGTGCCAGCAGAGGGGAGGTGGCTGGAAACACCATATATTTT.

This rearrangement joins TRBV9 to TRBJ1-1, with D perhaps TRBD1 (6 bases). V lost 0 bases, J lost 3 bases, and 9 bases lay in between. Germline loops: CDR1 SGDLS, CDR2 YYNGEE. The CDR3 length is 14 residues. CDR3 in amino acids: CASSVENRDTEAFF. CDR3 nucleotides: TGTGCCAGCAGCGTAGAGAACAGGGACACTGAAGCTTTCTTT.

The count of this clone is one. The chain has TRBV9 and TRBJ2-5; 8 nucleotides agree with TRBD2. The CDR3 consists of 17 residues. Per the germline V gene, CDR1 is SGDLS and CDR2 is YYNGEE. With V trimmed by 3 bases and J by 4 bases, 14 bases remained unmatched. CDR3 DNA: TGTGCCAGCAGCGCCCGAACTAGCGGAGACACGGGAGAGACCCAGTACTTC. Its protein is CASSARTSGDTGETQYF.

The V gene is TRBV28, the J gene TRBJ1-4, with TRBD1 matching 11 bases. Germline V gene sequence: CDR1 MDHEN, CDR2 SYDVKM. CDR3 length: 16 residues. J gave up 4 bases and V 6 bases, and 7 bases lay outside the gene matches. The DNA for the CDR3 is TGTGCCAGCAGCCCGGGACAGGGGGATGGTAATGAAAAACTGTTTTTT. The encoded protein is CASSPGQGDGNEKLFF. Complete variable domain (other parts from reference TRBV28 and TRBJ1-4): DVKVTQSSRYLVKRTGEKVFLECVQDMDHENMFWYRQDPGLGLRLIYFSYDVKMKEKGDIPEGYSVSREKKERFSLILESASTNQTSMYLCASSPGQGDGNEKLFFGSGTQLSVL.

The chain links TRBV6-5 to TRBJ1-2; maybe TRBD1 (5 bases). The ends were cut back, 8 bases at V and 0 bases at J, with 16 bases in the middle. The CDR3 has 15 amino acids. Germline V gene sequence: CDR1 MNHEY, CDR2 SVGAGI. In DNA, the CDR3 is TGTGCCAGCGCCCCCGGGGCGGGAGCTAACTATGGCTACACCTTC. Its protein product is CASAPGAGANYGYTF.

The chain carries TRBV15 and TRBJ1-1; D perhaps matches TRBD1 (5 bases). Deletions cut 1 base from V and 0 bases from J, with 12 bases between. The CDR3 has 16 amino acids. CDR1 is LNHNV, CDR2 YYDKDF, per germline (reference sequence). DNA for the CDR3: TGTGCCACCAGCAGAGTTGACGGGGGGGTGAACACTGAAGCTTTCTTT. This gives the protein CATSRVDGGVNTEAFF.

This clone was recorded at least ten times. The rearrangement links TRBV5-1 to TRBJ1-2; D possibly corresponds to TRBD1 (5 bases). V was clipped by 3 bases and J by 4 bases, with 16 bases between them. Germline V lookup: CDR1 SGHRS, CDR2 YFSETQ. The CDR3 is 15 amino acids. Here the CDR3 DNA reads TGCGCCAGCAGCTCCCTTGCAACAGGTGGCTATGGCTACACCTTC. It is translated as CASSSLATGGYGYTF.

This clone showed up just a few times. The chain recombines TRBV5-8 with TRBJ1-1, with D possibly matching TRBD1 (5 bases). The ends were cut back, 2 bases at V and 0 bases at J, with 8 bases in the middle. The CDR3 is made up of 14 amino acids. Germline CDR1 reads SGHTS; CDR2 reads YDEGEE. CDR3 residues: CASSFDRMNTEAFF. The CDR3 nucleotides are TGTGCCAGCAGCTTTGACAGAATGAACACTGAAGCTTTCTTT. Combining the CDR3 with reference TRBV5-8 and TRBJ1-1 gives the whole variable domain EAGVTQSPTHLIKTRGQQATLRCSPISGHTSVYWYQQALGLGLQFLLWYDEGEERNRGNFPPRFSGRQFPNYSSELNVNALELEDSALYLCASSFDRMNTEAFFGQGTRLTVV.

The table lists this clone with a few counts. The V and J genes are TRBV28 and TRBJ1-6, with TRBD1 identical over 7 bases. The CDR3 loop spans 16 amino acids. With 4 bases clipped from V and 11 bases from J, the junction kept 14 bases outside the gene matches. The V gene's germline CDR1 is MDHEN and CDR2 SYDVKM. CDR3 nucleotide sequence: TGTGCCAGCAGTTCCTGGACAGGATCGGGACACCCACCCCTCCACTTT. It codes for CASSSWTGSGHPPLHF.